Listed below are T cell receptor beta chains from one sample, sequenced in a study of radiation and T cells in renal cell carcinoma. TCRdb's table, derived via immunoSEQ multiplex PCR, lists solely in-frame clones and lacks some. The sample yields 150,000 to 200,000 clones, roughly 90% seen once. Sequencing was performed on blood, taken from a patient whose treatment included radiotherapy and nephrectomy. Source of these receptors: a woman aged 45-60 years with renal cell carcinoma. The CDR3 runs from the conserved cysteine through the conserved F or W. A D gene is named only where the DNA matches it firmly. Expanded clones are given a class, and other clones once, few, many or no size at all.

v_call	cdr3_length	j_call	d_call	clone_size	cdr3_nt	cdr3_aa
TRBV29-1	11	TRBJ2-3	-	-	TGCAGCGTTTATAACGCAGATACGCAGTATTTT	CSVYNADTQYF
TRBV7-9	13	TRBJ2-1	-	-	TGTGCCAGCACCTCTCTCACGTACAATGAGCAGTTCTTC	CASTSLTYNEQFF
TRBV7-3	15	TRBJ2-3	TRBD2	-	TGTGCCAGCAGCTTAACAAGGGAGGGAACTGATACGCAGTATTTT	CASSLTREGTDTQYF
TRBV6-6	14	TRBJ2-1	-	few	TGTGCCAGCAGTTACGTGGGCAGGGCTAATGAGCAGTTCTTC	CASSYVGRANEQFF
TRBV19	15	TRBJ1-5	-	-	TGTGCCAGTAGGGTGGGGGGCGGTAGCAATCAGCCCCAGCATTTT	CASRVGGGSNQPQHF
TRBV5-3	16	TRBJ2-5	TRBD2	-	TGTGCCAGAAGCTTGGTTAGCGGGGGGGCAGGAGAGACCCAGTACTTC	CARSLVSGGAGETQYF
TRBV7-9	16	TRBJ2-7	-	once	TGTGCCAGCAGCTTTCCTCGAGTTAGCCGATCCTACGAGCAGTACTTC	CASSFPRVSRSYEQYF
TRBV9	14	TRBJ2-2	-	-	TGTGCCAGCAGCCCCGACAGTAACACCGGGGAGCTGTTTTTT	CASSPDSNTGELFF
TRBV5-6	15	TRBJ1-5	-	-	TGTGCCAGCAGCTCATGGGGCAGGAGCAATCAGCCCCAGCATTTT	CASSSWGRSNQPQHF
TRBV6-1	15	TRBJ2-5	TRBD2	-	TGTGCCAGCAGTGATAGCGGGGGGGCCTTGGAGACCCAGTACTTC	CASSDSGGALETQYF
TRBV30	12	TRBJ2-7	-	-	TGTGCCTGGAAGGGTCTGGTCGACGAGCAGTACTTC	CAWKGLVDEQYF
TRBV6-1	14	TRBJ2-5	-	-	TGTGCCGGAGGTCGGGAGCCCGCCCAAGAGACCCAGTACTTC	CAGGREPAQETQYF
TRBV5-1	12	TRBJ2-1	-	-	TGCGCCAGCAGCTTGGACCGTTATGAGCAGTTCTTC	CASSLDRYEQFF
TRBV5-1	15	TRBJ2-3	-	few	TGCGCCAGCAGCTTGGAAGAGCGGAGCACAGATACGCAGTATTTT	CASSLEERSTDTQYF
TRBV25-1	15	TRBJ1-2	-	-	TGTGCCAGCCACCCTGCGGGCGAGGGGAGGTATGGCTACACCTTC	CASHPAGEGRYGYTF
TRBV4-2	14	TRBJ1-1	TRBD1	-	TGTGCCAGCAGCCAAGACAGGGGGCGACCCGAAGCTTTCTTT	CASSQDRGRPEAFF
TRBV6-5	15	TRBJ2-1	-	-	TGTGCCAGCAGTTATCAATTGCCGGCCTACAATGAGCAGTTCTTC	CASSYQLPAYNEQFF
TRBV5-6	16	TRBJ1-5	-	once	TGTGCCAGCAGCTTGTATGGCAGCACTAGCAATCAGCCCCAGCATTTT	CASSLYGSTSNQPQHF
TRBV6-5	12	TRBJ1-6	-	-	TGTGCCAGCAGTTATCTTAATTCACCCCTCCACTTT	CASSYLNSPLHF
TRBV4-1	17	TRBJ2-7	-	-	TGCGCCAGCAGCCAACCAACACGGGCGGAGAGGTCCTACGAGCAGTACTTC	CASSQPTRAERSYEQYF
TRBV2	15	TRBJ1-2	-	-	TGTGCCAGCCGAGAGGGCAGGGAGGTGAGCTATGGCTACACCTTC	CASREGREVSYGYTF
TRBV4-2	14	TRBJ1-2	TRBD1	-	TGTGCCAGCAGCCAAGCAGGGGGCCTTTGGGGCTACACCTTC	CASSQAGGLWGYTF
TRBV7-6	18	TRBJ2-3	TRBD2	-	TGTGCCAGCAGCTTGGGGTTAGCGGGGGGGCCTCTCGGAGATACGCAGTATTTT	CASSLGLAGGPLGDTQYF
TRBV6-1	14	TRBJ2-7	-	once	TGTGCCAGCCGATGGACGGGGGAAGCCTACGAGCAGTACTTC	CASRWTGEAYEQYF
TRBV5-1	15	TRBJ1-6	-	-	TGCGCCAGCAGCTTGGCCGGACTCGGTCGGTCACCCCTCCACTTT	CASSLAGLGRSPLHF
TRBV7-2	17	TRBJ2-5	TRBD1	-	TGTGCCAGCAGGCTTCGGACAGGGGAAAGAGGGAGTGAGACCCAGTACTTC	CASRLRTGERGSETQYF
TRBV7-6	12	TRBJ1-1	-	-	TGTGCCAGCAGCTTAGGGCCCACTGAAGCTTTCTTT	CASSLGPTEAFF
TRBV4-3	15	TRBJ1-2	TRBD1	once	TGCGCCAGCAGCCTTAACAGGGGGTTTAACTATGGCTACACCTTC	CASSLNRGFNYGYTF
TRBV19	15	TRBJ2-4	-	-	TGTGCCAGTAGTCAAGCCTTCGGGGCCAAAAACATTCAGTACTTC	CASSQAFGAKNIQYF
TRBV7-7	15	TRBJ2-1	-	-	TGTGCTAGCAGCTTAGACGGGAGCCTTTACAATGAGCAGTTCTTC	CASSLDGSLYNEQFF
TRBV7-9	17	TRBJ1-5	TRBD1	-	TGTGCCAGCAGCCGGGACAGGGGGCTTCTGGTCAATCAGCCCCAGCATTTT	CASSRDRGLLVNQPQHF
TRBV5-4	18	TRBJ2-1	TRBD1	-	TGTGCCAGCAGCTTGATGGGATCGTCGGGACAGGGCCACAATGAGCAGTTCTTC	CASSLMGSSGQGHNEQFF
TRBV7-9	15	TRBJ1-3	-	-	TGTGCCAGCAGCTTTTACGGGACCTCTGGAAACACCATATATTTT	CASSFYGTSGNTIYF
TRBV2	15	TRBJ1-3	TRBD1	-	TGTGCCAGCAGTTTACAGGGGGCGGGAGGAAACACCATATATTTT	CASSLQGAGGNTIYF
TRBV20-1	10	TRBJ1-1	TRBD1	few	TGCAGTGCCCCAGACAGGGGAGCTTTCTTT	CSAPDRGAFF
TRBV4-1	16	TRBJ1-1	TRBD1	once	TGCGCCAGCAGCCAAGACCTAGACAGGGTAAGAACTGAAGCTTTCTTT	CASSQDLDRVRTEAFF
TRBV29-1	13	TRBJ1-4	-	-	TGCAGCGTGGGGGAAGGAACTAATGAAAAACTGTTTTTT	CSVGEGTNEKLFF
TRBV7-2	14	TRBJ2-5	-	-	TGTGCCAGCAGCCGCGAAAGAGCTCAAGAGACCCAGTACTTC	CASSRERAQETQYF
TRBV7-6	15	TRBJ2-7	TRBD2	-	TGTGCCAGCAGCCCCAATGCGGGGGTGTACTACGAGCAGTACTTC	CASSPNAGVYYEQYF